The 23 T cell receptor beta chains below were found in one sample sequenced in a study of cytomegalovirus exposure and HLA in healthy donors. PCR involved 60 Vbeta and 13 Jbeta primers. Clones were sequenced by immunoSEQ multiplex PCR, and TCRdb holds only the in-frame ones, with some missing. The sample contains about 130,000 clones, around 77% of which appear only once. The sample comprised PBMCs. Source of these receptors: a man in his thirties or forties in good health.

This rearrangement joins TRBV30 to TRBJ2-7; 8 nucleotides match TRBD2. CDR3 length: 16 residues. The V gene's germline CDR1 is GTSNPN and CDR2 SVGIG (reference sequence). J was trimmed by 0 bases and V by 4 bases; bases with no gene match: 11. CDR3 loop: CAWTTPLLAGSYEQYF. The CDR3 region has the DNA TGTGCCTGGACCACCCCCCTCCTAGCGGGCTCCTACGAGCAGTACTTC.

The chain employs TRBV9 and TRBJ2-7; the D is unclear. V lost 6 bases and J lost 3, with 13 bases in between. The CDR3 is 13 residues long. Germline V gene lookup returns CDR1 SGDLS and CDR2 YYNGEE. The CDR3 DNA reads as TGTGCCAGCAACTTAGGATCAGGCTACGAGCAGTACTTC. This gives the protein CASNLGSGYEQYF.

This clone appeared a single time. The chain recombines TRBV29-1 with TRBJ2-7, with 9 bases that match TRBD2. The CDR3 consists of 18 residues. J gave up 2 bases and V 0 bases, and 14 bases lay outside the gene matches. Germline CDR1 reads SQVTM; CDR2 reads ANQGSEA. Here the CDR3 reads CSVEDRRLAVQKAYEQYF. The CDR3 DNA sequence: TGCAGCGTTGAAGATAGGAGACTAGCGGTACAAAAAGCCTACGAGCAGTACTTC.

CDR3 loop: CASSVTGTSGNEQFF. The CDR3 DNA sequence: TGTGCCAGTAGCGTTACCGGGACTAGCGGCAATGAGCAGTTCTTC. The genes are TRBV19 and TRBJ2-1, with 11 bases identical to TRBD2. Germline values: CDR1 LNHDA, CDR2 SQIVND (reference sequence). V gave up 6 bases and J gave up 6 bases; unmatched junction bases: 7. The CDR3 runs to 15 residues.

The V gene is TRBV28, the J gene TRBJ2-1, with 10 positions matching TRBD2. J gave up 3 bases and V 4 bases, and 6 bases lay outside the gene matches. Germline CDR1 is MDHEN and CDR2 is SYDVKM. There are 16 residues in the CDR3. For the CDR3, the DNA is TGTGCCAGCAGTTCCCCACTAGCGGGAAGCTACAATGAGCAGTTCTTC. It codes for CASSSPLAGSYNEQFF.

Comments on this clone: The junction shows a germline mismatch at one end, possibly a read error. The chain combines TRBV7-9 with TRBJ2-5, with TRBD2 matching over 8 bases. This CDR3 has 16 residues. The germline CDR1 and CDR2 sequences are SEHNR and FQNEAQ (reference sequence). The CDR3 here is CSSSPEGLAAEETQYF. DNA of the CDR3: TGTTCCAGCAGCCCTGAAGGACTAGCTGCGGAAGAGACCCAGTACTTC.

The chain recombines TRBV7-9 with TRBJ2-4; D may be TRBD2 (6 bases). The length of the CDR3 is 16 residues. V was trimmed by 5 bases and J by 1 base, leaving 15 bases between them. CDR1 and CDR2 (germline): SEHNR, FQNEAQ (reference sequence). The CDR3, as DNA: TGTGCCAGCAGCCCCCTGGGAGGCAGCGCCAAAAACATTCAGTACTTC. Residues: CASSPLGGSAKNIQYF. The variable domain in full, completed from reference TRBV7-9 and TRBJ2-4, reads DTGVSQNPRHKITKRGQNVTFRCDPISEHNRLYWYRQTLGQGPEFLTYFQNEAQLEKSRLLSDRFSAERPKGSFSTLEIQRTEQGDSAMYLCASSPLGGSAKNIQYFGAGTRLSVL.

The gene calls are TRBV5-1 and TRBJ2-7; TRBD1 matches 11 bases. Germline CDR1 reads SGHRS; CDR2 reads YFSETQ. Germline trimming cut 3 bases from V and 2 bases from J; bases unmatched to any gene: 1. CDR3 length: 14 residues. The CDR3 is CASSSDRGPYEQYF. The CDR3, as DNA: TGCGCCAGCAGCTCGGACAGGGGGCCCTACGAGCAGTACTTC.

V usage is TRBV19 and J usage is TRBJ1-2, with TRBD1 matching 9 bases. CDR3 length: 14 residues. The V gene end was trimmed by 5 bases and the J gene end by 2 bases; junction bases not matched to a gene: 3. Looked up from germline, CDR1 is LNHDA and CDR2 is SQIVND (reference sequence). The CDR3 sequence is CASSSGTGNYGYTF. The CDR3 bases are TGTGCCAGTAGTTCCGGGACAGGGAACTATGGCTACACCTTC.

This rearrangement joins TRBV5-1 to TRBJ2-1; D is perhaps TRBD2 (5 bases). Germline CDR1 and CDR2: SGHRS and YFSETQ. Deletions cut 2 bases from V and 7 bases from J, with 13 bases between. The CDR3 sequence is 14 residues long. Here the CDR3 reads CASSLFGIMNEQFF. Written as DNA, the CDR3 is TGCGCCAGCAGCTTATTCGGGATCATGAATGAGCAGTTCTTC.

The chain couples TRBV15 to TRBJ2-2; D remains unclear. Deletions cut 1 base from V and 9 bases from J, with 18 bases between. The CDR3 covers 16 residues. Germline values: CDR1 LNHNV, CDR2 YYDKDF (reference sequence). The CDR3 DNA reads as TGTGCCACCAGCAGAGCTGTGCGGTCCCAACCCCGGGAGCTGTTTTTT. It is translated as CATSRAVRSQPRELFF.

The chain links TRBV6-5 to TRBJ2-5; D gene ambiguous. The CDR3 runs to 13 residues. Germline V gene sequence: CDR1 MNHEY, CDR2 SVGAGI. Trimming pared 5 bases from V and 3 bases from J, leaving 10 bases between. This CDR3 is CASSPKRKETQYF. DNA for the CDR3: TGTGCCAGCAGTCCTAAGAGGAAAGAGACCCAGTACTTC.

The CDR3: CASSSPLGASGRANEQYF. The CDR3 DNA sequence: TGTGCCAGCAGCTCCCCCCTTGGGGCGAGCGGGAGGGCAAACGAGCAGTACTTC. The chain couples TRBV7-6 to TRBJ2-7; TRBD2 aligns across 10 bases. CDR1 and CDR2 from the germline V gene are SGHVS and FNYEAQ. The CDR3 has 18 residues. The V and J ends lost 4 bases and 5 bases, in that order; junction bases with no gene match: 17.

The J gene is TRBJ2-3, the V gene TRBV5-6, with 11 bases matching TRBD1. The V gene's germline CDR1 is SGHDT and CDR2 YYEEEE. With V trimmed by 5 bases and J by 0 bases, 5 bases remained unmatched. The CDR3 runs 16 residues. The CDR3 nucleotides are TGTGCCAGCAGGGAAGGGACAGGGGGAAGCACAGATACGCAGTATTTT. Encoded protein: CASREGTGGSTDTQYF.

The chain joins TRBV4-1 to TRBJ1-2, with 8 nucleotides matching TRBD1. V lost 1 base to trimming and J lost 5 bases; unmatched junction nucleotides: 12. Per the germline V gene, CDR1 is MGHRA and CDR2 is YSYEKL. The CDR3 is 17 amino acids. The CDR3 bases are TGCGCCAGCAGCCAAGCCCCCGCAGGGGGCGCAAGTTATGGCTACACCTTC. Residues: CASSQAPAGGASYGYTF.

This chain uses TRBV28 with TRBJ1-4; D is perhaps TRBD1 (6 bases). Per germline, CDR1 MDHEN and CDR2 SYDVKM. Trimming took 2 bases from V and 5 from J, leaving 9 bases between them. The CDR3 totals 14 residues. The CDR3 is CASSLRQGNEKLFF. In DNA, the CDR3 is TGTGCCAGCAGTTTAAGGCAGGGGAATGAAAAACTGTTTTTT.

As DNA, the CDR3 is TGTGCCAGCACCACCGGGAACACTGAAGCTTTCTTT. Translation: CASTTGNTEAFF. The V gene is TRBV7-6, the J gene TRBJ1-1; unclear D gene. Germline CDR1 is SGHVS and CDR2 is FNYEAQ. Trimming took 7 bases from V and 1 from J, leaving 7 bases between them. This CDR3 region has 12 residues.

This chain links TRBV18 with TRBJ2-1, with D maybe TRBD2 (5 bases). Per the germline V gene, CDR1 is KGHSH and CDR2 is LQKENI. The length of the CDR3 is 12 residues. Between the trimmed V and J ends, which lost 6 bases and 7 bases, there was a span of 10 bases. The CDR3 DNA sequence: TGTGCCAGCTCCGGAACTAGGAATGAGCAGTTCTTC. It yields the protein CASSGTRNEQFF. Full variable domain (outside the CDR3, taken from reference TRBV18 and TRBJ2-1): NAGVMQNPRHLVRRRGQEARLRCSPMKGHSHVYWYRQLPEEGLKFMVYLQKENIIDESGMPKERFSAEFPKEGPSILRIQQVVRGDSAAYFCASSGTRNEQFFGPGTRLTVL.

This chain uses TRBV7-3 with TRBJ2-2; TRBD2 agrees at 7 bases. Losses at the gene ends were 0 bases for V and 6 bases for J; bases not matched to a gene: 7. This CDR3 region has 16 residues. Germline values: CDR1 SGHTA, CDR2 FQGTGA. The CDR3 reads CASSLTAGAVSGELFF. In nucleotides, the CDR3 is TGTGCCAGCAGCTTAACGGCGGGAGCCGTGTCCGGGGAGCTGTTTTTT.

This clone appeared a few times. This chain joins TRBV27 and TRBJ2-7, with 8 nucleotides matching TRBD1. CDR1 and CDR2 from the germline V gene are MNHEY and SMNVEV (reference sequence). The J segment lost 2 bases and the V segment lost 8 bases, leaving 2 bases of the junction unmatched. The CDR3 has 12 amino acids. CDR3 residues: CASGQGPYEQYF. CDR3 DNA sequence: TGTGCCAGCGGACAGGGCCCCTACGAGCAGTACTTC.

In its sample, this clone was seen once. The rearrangement joins TRBV4-3 to TRBJ2-1, with 13 bases matching TRBD2. The trim removed 4 bases at V and 4 bases at J, leaving 1 base unmatched. From germline, CDR1 is LGHNA and CDR2 YSLEER. CDR3 size: 15 residues. The CDR3 bases are TGCGCCAGCAGCCCGGGACTAGCGGGATACAATGAGCAGTTCTTC. Encoded protein: CASSPGLAGYNEQFF.

This clone turned up a few times. The genes are TRBV7-8 and TRBJ2-1, with a weak D call TRBD2 (6 bases). V gave up 4 bases and J gave up 5 bases, with 15 bases separating them. Per the germline V gene, CDR1 is SGHVS and CDR2 is FQNEAQ. The CDR3 length is 15 residues. CDR3 residues: CASSSPGTGDNEQFF. CDR3 nucleotides: TGTGCCAGCAGCTCCCCCGGGACTGGAGACAATGAGCAGTTCTTC.

The chain employs TRBV11-3 and TRBJ2-1; maybe TRBD2 (6 bases). This CDR3 contains 16 residues. The germline V and J ends were trimmed by 5 bases and 4 bases, with 18 bases remaining between them. Germline CDR1 reads SGHNT; CDR2 reads YENEEA. CDR3: CASSRGPIRGYNEQFF. The CDR3 nucleotides read TGTGCCAGCAGCAGAGGGCCCATCCGGGGGTACAATGAGCAGTTCTTC. Based on the CDR3 plus reference TRBV11-3 and TRBJ2-1, the full variable domain is EAGVVQSPRYKIIEKKQPVAFWCNPISGHNTLYWYLQNLGQGPELLIRYENEEAVDDSQLPKDRFSAERLKGVDSTLKIQPAELGDSAVYLCASSRGPIRGYNEQFFGPGTRLTVL.